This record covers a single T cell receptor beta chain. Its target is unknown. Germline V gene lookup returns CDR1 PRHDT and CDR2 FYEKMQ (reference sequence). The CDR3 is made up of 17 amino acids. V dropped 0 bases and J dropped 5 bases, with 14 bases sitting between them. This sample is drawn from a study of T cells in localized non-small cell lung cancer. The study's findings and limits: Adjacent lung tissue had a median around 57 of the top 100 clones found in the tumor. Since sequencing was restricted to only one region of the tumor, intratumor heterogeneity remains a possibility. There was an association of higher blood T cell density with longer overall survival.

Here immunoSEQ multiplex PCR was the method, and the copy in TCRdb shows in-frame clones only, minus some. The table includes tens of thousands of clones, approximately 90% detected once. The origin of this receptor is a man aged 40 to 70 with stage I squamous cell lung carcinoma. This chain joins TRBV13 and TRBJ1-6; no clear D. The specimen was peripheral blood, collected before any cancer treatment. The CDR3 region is CASSLGLRTADNSPLHF. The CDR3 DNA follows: TGTGCCAGCAGCTTAGGCCTGAGGACCGCTGATAATTCACCCCTCCACTTT.